This TCR beta chain emerged from a study of shared clonotypes between healthy human individuals. To note about this clone: What it binds is not known.

Study-wide results and caveats: Larger richness was generally estimated for naive than memory subsets. Non-shared clonotypes had lower generation probabilities than those shared by all four donors. The authors sampled blood alone, and tissue repertoires likely differ.

Sorted-subset replicate PCRs used about 190 ng of genomic DNA. This amount corresponded to 25,000 to 30,000 T cell genomes. Here immunoSEQ multiplex PCR was the method, and the copy in TCRdb shows in-frame clones only, minus some. The data show roughly 2,000,000 clones, with over 85% seen just once and approximately 1.7% held by the top ten. As defined, naive CD8 cells were CD45RO-negative and positively selected for CCR7, with terminally differentiated effector memory CD45RA+ cells excluded. The receptor's source is a young man in good health. Some clones in this sample may be carry-over from other donors' samples. Sequences were obtained from naive CD8+ T cells from PBMCs.

The CDR3 loop is CASSPGTSRTDTQYF. In DNA, the CDR3 is TGTGCCAGCAGCCCCGGGACTAGCCGCACAGATACGCAGTATTTT. The chain has TRBV6-5 and TRBJ2-3; the match to TRBD2 covers 9 bases. This CDR3 region has 15 residues. V lost 6 bases, J lost 1 base, and 5 bases stayed unmatched. Germline lookup yields CDR1 MNHEY and CDR2 SVGAGI.